This T cell receptor beta chain came from a study of cytomegalovirus exposure and HLA in healthy donors. Background on the study: Genetic ancestry analysis placed about 80% of the approximately 400 donors that were genotyped in the Caucasian-associated cluster.

13 Jbeta primers and 60 Vbeta primers were used for the PCR. The table came from immunoSEQ multiplex PCR; TCRdb's copy has only in-frame clones and leaves some out. Of 100,000 to 150,000 clones listed, roughly 75% are singletons. Comment on this clone: As yet, its antigen is unknown.

Overall study results and limits: HLA alleles were associated with 17,000 or so TCR beta sequences in a later analysis at 0.05 false discovery rate. No immune exposure information besides CMV serostatus was available.

The TCR was taken from a woman between 50 and 59 years old in good health and CMV-seronegative. Sample: PBMCs.

CDR3: CATSRDRQGNTGELFF. The CDR3 region has the DNA TGTGCCACCAGCAGAGACCGCCAGGGAAACACCGGGGAGCTGTTTTTT. The genes are TRBV15 and TRBJ2-2; a weak D match, TRBD1 (5 bases). Trimming cost V 0 bases and J 2 bases, with 10 bases left between them. Germline V gene lookup returns CDR1 LNHNV and CDR2 YYDKDF (reference sequence). CDR3 length: 16 amino acids. Full variable domain (rest looked up from reference TRBV15 and TRBJ2-2): DAMVIQNPRYQVTQFGKPVTLSCSQTLNHNVMYWYQQKSSQAPKLLFHYYDKDFNNEADTPDNFQSRRPNTSFCFLDIRSPGLGDTAMYLCATSRDRQGNTGELFFGEGSRLTVL.